The 30 T cell receptor beta chains reported below all come from one sample, sequenced in a study of T cells in Graves' hyperthyroidism and ophthalmopathy. Template material for amplifying TCR beta CDR3 regions consisted of RNA transcripts. RT-PCR in the first round (using the HTBI primer set) targeted the TCR CDR3. One entry per CDR3 protein, called by TCRdb with MiXCR from the multiplex PCR reads. Found here are some 620,000 distinct CDR3 sequences, roughly 15% of them singletons; the top ten hold less than 4.5%. The sample consisted of blood. The receptors originated from a woman aged 25 to 39 with Graves' hyperthyroidism.

The sample holds many counts of this clonotype. The chain couples TRBV28 to TRBJ1-1; D is uncertain. Germline V lookup: CDR1 MDHEN, CDR2 SYDVKM. Trimming stripped 3 bases from V and 6 bases from J, with 8 bases between. This CDR3 is built from 12 residues. The CDR3 loop is CASSFSVSEAFF. The DNA for the CDR3 is TGTGCCAGCAGTTTCAGCGTTTCTGAAGCTTTCTTT.

V gene TRBV28 combines with J gene TRBJ2-7; 8 positions agree with TRBD2. Trimming removed 6 bases from V and 2 bases from J; junction bases left unmatched: 9. Per germline, CDR1 MDHEN and CDR2 SYDVKM. CDR3 size: 15 residues. CDR3 nucleotides: TGTGCCAGCAGACCCCGGAGCGGGAGCCCCTACGAGCAGTACTTC. It yields the protein CASRPRSGSPYEQYF.

This clonotype has more than one count but fewer than ten. A read error may be the cause here, since a much bigger clone is one base away. The V call is TRBV7-8, the J call TRBJ2-7, with D uncertain. The CDR3 has 16 amino acids. CDR1 is SGHVS and CDR2 is FQNEAQ in the germline V gene. CDR3 bases: TGTGCCGGCAGCTTTAGTTCTTACAGCTTCGGCTACGAGCAGTACTTC. It codes for CAGSFSSYSFGYEQYF.

This clonotype was counted ten times or more. The rearrangement links TRBV20-1 to TRBJ2-1, with TRBD2 identical over 7 bases. J was trimmed by 10 bases and V by 6 bases; bases with no gene match: 12. The germline V gene has CDR1 DFQATT and CDR2 SNEGSKA (reference sequence). The CDR3 length is 13 residues. The CDR3 sequence: CSARMKGTTEQFF. The CDR3 coding sequence is TGCAGTGCCCGCATGAAAGGGACTACCGAGCAGTTCTTC.

In this sample, this clonotype turned up many times. The chain has TRBV6-1 and TRBJ1-1; no definite D call. CDR1 is MNHNS, CDR2 SASEGT, per germline. CDR3 length: 15 amino acids. Trimming shortened V by 6 bases and J by 2 bases, and 16 bases separated the two germline ends. For the CDR3, the DNA is TGTGCCAGCAGCCTTGTAGACGGCAGCAACACTGAAGCTTTCTTT. Residues: CASSLVDGSNTEAFF.

The sample holds many counts of this clonotype. The rearrangement links TRBV6-1 to TRBJ2-1; D unresolved. CDR1 is MNHNS and CDR2 is SASEGT in the germline V gene. V gave up 1 base and J gave up 12 bases, with 10 bases separating them. The CDR3 consists of 12 residues. The CDR3: CASSEDPPGQFF. Written as DNA, the CDR3 is TGTGCCAGCAGTGAAGACCCGCCCGGGCAGTTCTTC.

The gene calls are TRBV6-2 or TRBV6-3 and TRBJ1-5; 10 nucleotides line up with TRBD1. The CDR3 spans 17 residues. Germline CDR1 and CDR2: MNHEY and SVGEGT. V gave up 7 bases and J gave up 0 bases; unmatched junction bases: 9. Here the CDR3 DNA reads TGTGCCAGCATCCACAGGCGGGACAGGGGTAGCAATCAGCCCCAGCATTTT. It yields the protein CASIHRRDRGSNQPQHF.

Turning to this clonotype: It may be a read error: a sequence one base away is much more abundant. The chain couples TRBV28 to TRBJ2-1; D is undetermined. The CDR3 is 15 amino acids. Germline V gene sequence: CDR1 MDHEN, CDR2 SYDVKM. The CDR3 is CASSRPGRNDNVQFF. The CDR3, as DNA: TGTGCCAGCAGCCGGCCCGGACGGAACGACAATGTGCAGTTCTTC.

This clonotype was recorded a few times. The chain is built from TRBV3-1 and TRBJ2-1; possible D gene TRBD2, 6 bases. CDR3 length: 17 residues. The germline V gene has CDR1 LGHDT and CDR2 YNNKEL (reference sequence). V was clipped by 1 base and J by 5 bases, with 18 bases between them. The chain's CDR3 is CASSQVGARRDNNEQFF. The CDR3 DNA reads as TGTGCCAGCAGCCAAGTTGGGGCGCGGCGGGATAACAATGAGCAGTTCTTC.

The sample holds a few counts of this clonotype. This chain uses TRBV24-1 with TRBJ2-1; D gene uncertain. The CDR3 totals 13 residues. Trimming took 0 bases from V and 8 from J, leaving 7 bases between them. Germline-derived CDR1 and CDR2 are KGHDR and SFDVKD. The CDR3 reads CATSDLENDEQFF. The CDR3 DNA sequence: TGTGCCACCAGTGATTTGGAGAACGATGAGCAGTTCTTC.

This clonotype was recorded at least ten times. This chain connects TRBV11-3 to TRBJ2-2; maybe TRBD2 (7 bases). The CDR3 has 21 residues. Looked up from germline, CDR1 is SGHNT and CDR2 is YENEEA. Trimming took 5 bases from V and 2 from J, leaving 30 bases between them. This CDR3 reads CASSPRRGASGGRTNTGELFF. The DNA for the CDR3 is TGTGCCAGCAGCCCCCGCAGGGGAGCTAGCGGAGGCCGGACTAACACCGGGGAGCTGTTTTTT.

This clonotype was found many times. This sequence joins TRBV28 and TRBJ1-2; D is unclear. This CDR3 spans 13 amino acids. The germline V and J ends were trimmed by 2 bases and 5 bases, with 9 bases remaining between them. The V gene's germline CDR1 is MDHEN and CDR2 SYDVKM. The CDR3 coding sequence is TGTGCCAGCAGTTTACGAGGACTGTATGGCTACACCTTC. The encoded protein is CASSLRGLYGYTF.

The sample holds many counts of this clonotype. The chain carries TRBV2 and TRBJ2-3; no definite D call. Germline V gene lookup returns CDR1 SNHLY and CDR2 FYNNEI. Trimming took 7 bases from V and 6 from J, leaving 11 bases between them. This CDR3 is built from 12 residues. The CDR3 DNA follows: TGTGCCAGCAACGGAGATCGGGATACGCAGTATTTT. Translated: CASNGDRDTQYF. The complete variable domain, with remaining parts taken from reference TRBV2 and TRBJ2-3, reads EPEVTQTPSHQVTQMGQEVILRCVPISNHLYFYWYRQILGQKVEFLVSFYNNEISEKSEIFDDQFSVERPDGSNFTLKIRSTKLEDSAMYFCASNGDRDTQYFGPGTRLTVL.

This clonotype came up many times. This chain connects TRBV2 to TRBJ1-2; D is uncertain. The CDR3 length is 15 residues. Between the trimmed V and J ends, which lost 7 bases and 3 bases, there was a span of 18 bases. Germline V gives CDR1 SNHLY, CDR2 FYNNEI. CDR3 residues: CASIRLPGGDYGYTF. The DNA for the CDR3 is TGTGCCAGCATAAGGCTTCCCGGCGGGGACTATGGCTACACCTTC.

The genes are TRBV3-2 and TRBJ2-7. TRBV3-2 is shown as a pseudogene. This CDR3 contains 14 residues. The CDR3 reads CASSQVVSTYEQYF. In DNA, the CDR3 is TGTGCCAGCAGCCAAGTGGTCAGTACCTACGAGCAGTACTTC.

DNA of the CDR3: TGCGCCAGCAGTCGTTTACGACGGAACGAGCAGTACTTC. This encodes CASSRLRRNEQYF. The V call is TRBV4-1, the J call TRBJ2-7; no firm D call. The V end was cut by 6 bases, the J end by 5 bases, with 14 bases between. Per germline, CDR1 MGHRA and CDR2 YSYEKL. This CDR3 is 13 amino acids long.

This clonotype was recorded a few times. The chain joins TRBV27 to TRBJ2-3; D possibly uses TRBD1 or TRBD2 (5 bases each). The V end lost 6 bases, the J end lost 1 base, and 8 bases lay between the germline ends. Germline assignment: CDR1 MNHEY and CDR2 SMNVEV (reference sequence). The CDR3 length is 13 residues. CDR3 nucleotides: TGTGCCAGCAGCCGGGGCCGCACAGATACGCAGTATTTT. Its translation is CASSRGRTDTQYF.

This clonotype is a singleton in its sample. This could be a read error, since a much larger clone is one nucleotide away. The chain couples TRBV25-1 to TRBJ2-7; 12 positions agree with TRBD1. CDR1 MGHDK and CDR2 SYGVNS come from the germline V gene. The CDR3 consists of 14 residues. V gave up 6 bases and J gave up 10 bases; unmatched junction bases: 10. This CDR3 is CASRTGTGGGDQYF. CDR3 in DNA: TGTGCCAGCAGAACCGGGACAGGGGGCGGCGATCAGTACTTC.

This clonotype has just a few counts. J is TRBJ2-1 and V is TRBV30; D remains ambiguous. Looked up from germline, CDR1 is GTSNPN and CDR2 is SVGIG (reference sequence). The CDR3 consists of 12 residues. Trimming cost V 2 bases and J 10 bases, with 12 bases left between them. CDR3: CAWSTKAAEQFF. CDR3 coding DNA: TGTGCCTGGAGTACAAAGGCGGCCGAGCAGTTCTTC.

This clonotype showed up many times. The chain employs TRBV10-3 and TRBJ2-5, with a possible D match to TRBD2 (6 bases). This CDR3 spans 12 amino acids. CDR1 is ENHRY, CDR2 SYGVKD, per germline. Trimming stripped 6 bases from V and 5 bases from J, with 10 bases between. CDR3 coding DNA: TGTGCCATCAGCCCGGAGGGGGAGACCCAGTACTTC. It codes for CAISPEGETQYF.

This clonotype turned up a few times. The chain carries TRBV3-1 and TRBJ1-2; no definite D call. Germline V gene lookup returns CDR1 LGHDT and CDR2 YNNKEL (reference sequence). This CDR3 is built from 12 residues. V lost 0 bases, J lost 7 bases, and 6 bases lay in between. Here the CDR3 DNA reads TGTGCCAGCAGCCAAGATTATGCTGGCTACACCTTC. It codes for CASSQDYAGYTF.

This clonotype was recorded many times. The rearrangement uses TRBV12-3 or TRBV12-4 and TRBJ2-1; 9 bases align to TRBD1. Unmatched junction bases numbered 9, after V lost 5 bases and J lost 7 bases. The CDR3 is 15 amino acids. The CDR3 DNA reads TGTGCCAGCAGTCTATCGTACAGGGGGCTGAATGAGCAGTTCTTC. It specifies CASSLSYRGLNEQFF.

This clonotype was seen a handful of times. The chain joins TRBV6-1 to TRBJ2-5; TRBD1 aligns across 7 bases. The CDR3 is made up of 14 amino acids. The V gene's germline CDR1 is MNHNS and CDR2 SASEGT. The J segment lost 5 bases and the V segment lost 1 base, leaving 4 bases of the junction unmatched. The CDR3 DNA is TGTGCCAGCAGTGAAGGACAGGGTTCGGAGACCCAGTACTTC. Its translation is CASSEGQGSETQYF.

This clonotype was seen at least ten times. The chain joins TRBV28 to TRBJ1-2, with TRBD1 matching 7 bases. There are 15 residues in the CDR3. Unmatched junction bases numbered 9, after V lost 6 bases and J lost 2 bases. Per germline, CDR1 MDHEN and CDR2 SYDVKM. The CDR3 DNA reads TGTGCCAGCAGATACCCGGGACAGACGAACTATGGCTACACCTTC. This codes for CASRYPGQTNYGYTF.

The chain links TRBV5-1 to TRBJ2-7; weak D call: TRBD2 (5 bases). The V gene lost 0 bases and the J gene lost 3 bases, with 13 bases spanning the gap. The CDR3 is made up of 15 amino acids. From germline, CDR1 is SGHRS and CDR2 YFSETQ. The CDR3 loop is CASSLETGSYYEQYF. As DNA, the CDR3 is TGCGCCAGCAGCTTGGAGACGGGATCATACTACGAGCAGTACTTC. The full variable domain, in which reference TRBV5-1 and TRBJ2-7 provide the parts outside the CDR3, is KAGVTQTPRYLIKTRGQQVTLSCSPISGHRSVSWYQQTPGQGLQFLFEYFSETQRNKGNFPGRFSGRQFSNSRSEMNVSTLELGDSALYLCASSLETGSYYEQYFGPGTRLTVT.

This clonotype has more than one count but fewer than ten. The chain is built from TRBV27 and TRBJ2-3; 10 positions agree with TRBD2. This CDR3 region has 15 residues. CDR1 and CDR2 (germline): MNHEY, SMNVEV (reference sequence). V shed 6 bases, J shed 2 bases, and the junction held 5 bases outside the gene matches. In nucleotides, the CDR3 is TGTGCCAGCAGGACTCTAGCGGGAGTCACAGATACGCAGTATTTT. Translating gives CASRTLAGVTDTQYF.

This clonotype was detected a few times. The chain recombines TRBV20-1 with TRBJ2-7; 10 nucleotides agree with TRBD2. This CDR3 spans 16 amino acids. Germline V CDR1 and CDR2: DFQATT, SNEGSKA (reference sequence). The ends lost 3 bases at V and 0 bases at J; junction bases unmatched: 8. CDR3 in DNA: TGCAGTGCTAGTGGTAGCGGGAGGTTGAGCTCCTACGAGCAGTACTTC. As protein: CSASGSGRLSSYEQYF.

There are many counts of this clonotype. J is TRBJ2-4 and V is TRBV28; TRBD1 aligns across 9 bases. The CDR3 runs to 13 residues. V gave up 2 bases and J gave up 15 bases; unmatched junction bases: 8. Germline CDR1 is MDHEN and CDR2 is SYDVKM. As DNA, the CDR3 is TGTGCCAGCAGTTTAGGGTCACAGGGGGCAACGTACTTC. It codes for CASSLGSQGATYF.

This clonotype was picked up a small number of times. The chain carries TRBV20-1 and TRBJ1-1; tentatively, D is TRBD1 (6 bases). The germline gives CDR1 DFQATT, CDR2 SNEGSKA (reference sequence). Trimming removed 1 base at V and 0 bases at J, with 21 bases between. This CDR3 is built from 18 residues. This CDR3 is CSARVEKMRTGLNTEAFF. In nucleotides, the CDR3 is TGCAGTGCTAGAGTGGAGAAGATGAGAACAGGGTTGAACACTGAAGCTTTCTTT.

This clonotype was recorded many times. This sequence joins TRBV29-1 and TRBJ2-1, with D perhaps matching TRBD1 or TRBD2 (5 bases each). The CDR3 is 11 residues long. CDR1 SQVTM and CDR2 ANQGSEA come from the germline V gene. Trimming left V 4 bases short and J 10 bases short, with 11 bases between. The CDR3, as DNA: TGCAGCGTTGGGGACGGTTGGGAGCAGTTCTTC. Translation: CSVGDGWEQFF.